What follows are 8 T cell receptor beta chains derived from one specimen sequenced in a study of cytomegalovirus exposure and HLA in healthy donors. The primer mix had 60 Vbeta and 13 Jbeta primers. Clones were sequenced by immunoSEQ multiplex PCR, and TCRdb holds only the in-frame ones, with some missing. The data show 150,000 to 200,000 clones, with around four fifths seen just once and around 1.7% held by the top ten. The specimen was PBMCs. All receptors derive from a man aged 50 to 60 in good health and CMV-seronegative.

The chain employs TRBV18 and TRBJ1-5; 11 nucleotides align to TRBD1. Germline V lookup: CDR1 KGHSH, CDR2 LQKENI. Trimming at V came to 2 bases and at J to 4 bases, leaving 1 base not matched to a gene. The CDR3 is 15 residues long. CDR3 bases: TGTGCCAGCTCACCATGGGACAGGGGGAATCAGCCCCAGCATTTT. It translates to CASSPWDRGNQPQHF.

The chain carries TRBV18 and TRBJ1-2; D is perhaps TRBD1 (5 bases). The V end was cut by 4 bases, the J end by 4 bases, with 19 bases between. The CDR3 contains 16 residues. Germline CDR1 and CDR2: KGHSH and LQKENI. CDR3 amino acids: CASSQTQQVGFYGYTF. DNA of the CDR3: TGTGCCAGCTCACAGACCCAACAGGTGGGCTTCTATGGCTACACCTTC.

The chain carries TRBV6-1 and TRBJ1-5; tentative D call: TRBD1 (6 bases). The CDR3 has 12 residues. Deletions cut 8 bases from V and 3 bases from J, with 8 bases between. Germline V lookup: CDR1 MNHNS, CDR2 SASEGT. The CDR3 region has the DNA TGTGCCAGCGGACAGTACAATCAGCCCCAGCATTTT. Residues: CASGQYNQPQHF.

The rearrangement uses TRBV2 and TRBJ2-5, with 9 bases fitting TRBD1. From germline, CDR1 is SNHLY and CDR2 FYNNEI. V lost 6 bases to trimming and J lost 11 bases; unmatched junction nucleotides: 13. This CDR3 has 14 residues. The DNA of the CDR3 is TGTGCCAGCAGGCGGACAGGGGAGATTGGGGAGCAGTACTTC. Its translation: CASRRTGEIGEQYF.

The J gene is TRBJ2-7, the V gene TRBV4-2; TRBD2 aligns across 11 bases. Germline-derived CDR1 and CDR2 are LGHNA and YNFKEQ. Trimming cost V 1 base and J 3 bases; bases outside gene matches: 8. The length of the CDR3 is 17 residues. CDR3 nucleotides: TGTGCCAGCAGCCAAGGCACACCGGGACTAGCGGACTACGAGCAGTACTTC. Its protein is CASSQGTPGLADYEQYF.

The rearrangement joins TRBV7-2 to TRBJ2-5; the D gene is possibly TRBD2 (6 bases). Germline assignment: CDR1 SGHTA and CDR2 FQGNSA. There are 15 residues in the CDR3. Trimming left V 0 bases short and J 5 bases short, with 13 bases between. CDR3 amino acids: CASSLAGGAAETQYF. CDR3 DNA sequence: TGTGCCAGCAGCTTAGCCGGAGGGGCTGCGGAGACCCAGTACTTC.

This clone has more than one count but fewer than ten. V and J are TRBV6-5 and TRBJ1-2; D is ambiguous. The germline gives CDR1 MNHEY, CDR2 SVGAGI. This CDR3 is 11 amino acids long. V dropped 10 bases and J dropped 2 bases, with 8 bases sitting between them. The CDR3 region has the DNA TGTGCCACCGCTGAGAACTATGGCTACACCTTC. This gives the protein CATAENYGYTF.

This sequence joins TRBV5-4 and TRBJ2-7; D might be TRBD1 (5 bases). The CDR3 sequence is 14 residues long. The germline gives CDR1 SGHNT, CDR2 YYREEE (reference sequence). V was cut by 0 bases and J by 2 bases, with 9 bases left in between. CDR3 bases: TGTGCCAGCAGCTTGGTAGGGGCAGCCTACGAGCAGTACTTC. This gives the protein CASSLVGAAYEQYF.